This is a list of T cell receptor beta chains from one sample in a study of human T cells and chemical hapten exposure. Each CDR3 protein gets one entry after TCRdb re-called the RACE reads with MiXCR. Here the sample spans 350,000 to 450,000 distinct CDR3 sequences, 4.5% to 6% being singletons. The source material was whole blood, sampled in connection with sensitization to the hapten diphenylcyclopropenone (DPC). The receptors stem from a woman aged 50 to 65 with alopecia areata. Some clones in this sample may be carry-over from other donors' samples. Each CDR3 is given with its conserved first and last residue. The D gene is left open where the match is weak. Clone size, where shown, is once, few, many, or a class for clones that have expanded.

v_call	j_call	d_call	clone_size	cdr3_length	cdr3_aa	cdr3_nt
TRBV30	TRBJ2-5	NA	NA	13	CAWKYPGAETQYF	TGTGCCTGGAAATACCCGGGAGCAGAGACCCAGTACTTC
TRBV18	TRBJ1-5	NA	NA	14	CASSPDGADQPQHF	TGTGCCAGCTCACCCGACGGGGCGGACCAGCCCCAGCATTTT
TRBV5-5	TRBJ1-1	TRBD1	NA	15	CASSFRQGRETEAFF	TGTGCCAGCAGCTTTCGACAGGGACGAGAGACTGAAGCTTTCTTT
TRBV6-2/TRBV6-3	TRBJ2-6	NA	many	15	CASGDIRVGANVLTF	TGTGCCAGCGGGGATATCAGGGTTGGGGCCAACGTCCTGACTTTC
TRBV5-1	TRBJ2-3	NA	many	17	CASSLAGSAFGTDTQYF	TGCGCCAGCAGCTTGGCAGGGAGTGCTTTTGGGACAGATACGCAGTATTTT
TRBV15	TRBJ1-1	NA	few	13	CATSRDFQELAFF	TGTGCCACCAGCAGAGATTTTCAGGAATTGGCTTTCTTT
TRBV12-5	TRBJ1-1	NA	NA	12	CASGTPDTEAFF	TGTGCTAGCGGGACACCAGACACTGAAGCTTTCTTT
TRBV7-9	TRBJ1-2	NA	many	15	CASSLQGYLNYGYTF	TGTGCCAGCAGCTTACAGGGGTACCTTAACTATGGCTACACCTTC
TRBV20-1	TRBJ2-1	TRBD2	many	14	CSAKGGRIDNEQFF	TGCAGTGCCAAAGGCGGGAGGATAGACAATGAGCAGTTCTTC
TRBV5-5	TRBJ2-3	NA	few	12	CASSLDTHTQYF	TGTGCCAGCAGCTTGGACACACATACGCAGTATTTT
TRBV11-2	TRBJ1-1	NA	many	14	CASSSGFGVRGAFF	TGTGCCAGCAGCTCGGGATTTGGGGTGCGTGGAGCTTTCTTT
TRBV3-1	TRBJ1-2	NA	NA	13	CASSFRTNYGYTF	TGTGCCAGCAGCTTCCGGACTAACTATGGCTACACCTTC
TRBV6-5	TRBJ2-2	TRBD1	few	17	CASSSETGGKITGELFF	TGTGCCAGCAGTTCCGAGACAGGGGGCAAAATTACCGGGGAGCTGTTTTTT
TRBV4-2	TRBJ2-7	NA	many	16	CASSQEGDSSSYEQYF	TGTGCCAGCAGCCAAGAGGGAGACAGTTCATCCTACGAGCAGTACTTC
TRBV7-9	TRBJ2-7	NA	few	12	CASSLGEGEQYF	TGTGCCAGCAGCTTAGGGGAAGGGGAGCAGTACTTC
TRBV20-1	TRBJ1-2	NA	NA	14	CSARPRERPYGYTF	TGCAGTGCTAGACCTCGCGAGAGACCCTATGGCTACACCTTC
TRBV29-1	TRBJ2-7	NA	NA	13	CSVGRDISYEQYF	TGCAGCGTGGGCCGGGACATCTCCTACGAGCAGTACTTC
TRBV7-9	TRBJ2-7	TRBD2	many	14	CASSFLAGAYEQYF	TGTGCCAGCAGCTTCCTAGCGGGAGCGTACGAGCAGTACTTC
TRBV3-1	TRBJ1-6	NA	many	17	CASSQDVWSSYNSPLHF	TGTGCCAGCAGCCAAGACGTATGGAGCTCCTATAATTCACCCCTCCACTTT
TRBV7-2	TRBJ1-4	NA	NA	15	CASSLVLGTNEKLFF	TGTGCCAGCAGCTTAGTACTCGGCACTAATGAAAAACTGTTTTTT
TRBV12-3/TRBV12-4	TRBJ2-3	TRBD2	NA	15	CASSAGLAGSYTQYF	TGTGCCAGCAGCGCGGGACTAGCGGGATCATATACGCAGTATTTT
TRBV18	TRBJ2-3	NA	many	15	CASSRQGGNQDTQYF	TGTGCCAGCTCACGCCAGGGGGGGAATCAAGATACGCAGTATTTT
TRBV11-2	TRBJ1-1	NA	many	12	CASTQANTEAFF	TGTGCCAGCACCCAGGCGAACACTGAAGCTTTCTTT
TRBV2	TRBJ1-6	NA	few	13	CASRNREDSPLHF	TGTGCCAGCAGAAACAGGGAGGATTCACCCCTCCACTTT
TRBV24-1	TRBJ2-6	NA	many	15	CATSDPSSGANVLTF	TGTGCCACCAGTGATCCCAGCTCTGGGGCCAACGTCCTGACTTTC
TRBV5-4	TRBJ2-7	NA	many	16	CASSLKEGLFSYEQYF	TGTGCCAGCAGCTTGAAGGAGGGGCTATTCTCCTACGAGCAGTACTTC
TRBV7-2	TRBJ2-1	NA	NA	15	CASSLVQYTYNEQFF	TGTGCCAGCAGCTTAGTACAGTATACCTACAATGAGCAGTTCTTC
TRBV24-1	TRBJ1-1	NA	many	9	CATGPEAFF	TGTGCCACCGGTCCTGAAGCTTTCTTT
TRBV3-1	TRBJ2-3	NA	NA	16	CASSPPGGVRGDTQYF	TGTGCCAGCAGCCCCCCTGGGGGTGTCCGGGGAGATACGCAGTATTTT
TRBV6-6	TRBJ1-5	NA	few	14	CASSYMGAEQPQHF	TGTGCCAGCAGTTATATGGGGGCTGAGCAGCCCCAGCATTTT
TRBV13	TRBJ2-7	NA	NA	13	CASSLGRDPEQYF	TGTGCCAGCAGCTTAGGCAGGGACCCCGAGCAGTACTTC
TRBV9	TRBJ1-1	NA	NA	17	CASSVGQGNLRNTEAFF	TGTGCCAGCAGCGTAGGTCAGGGAAACTTGAGGAACACTGAAGCTTTCTTT